Detailed here is one T cell receptor (beta chain). Its antigen is undetermined. These data are taken from a study of OX40 agonist ivuxolimab in advanced cancers. About the study: Earlier treatment with anti-PD-1, anti-PD-L1 or anti-CTLA-4 was permitted, and 35% to 45% had received some.

The CDR3 loop spans 13 amino acids. Between the trimmed V and J ends, which lost 2 bases and 7 bases, there was a span of 9 bases. Germline CDR1 and CDR2: SGHVS and FQNEAQ. Repertoires were generated with immunoSEQ multiplex PCR, while TCRdb's copy carries only in-frame clones and drops some. Altogether about 77,000 clones are present, 90% being singletons, with the ten largest covering around 1.9%. General study results and limits: Clonal expansion in partial responders at 0.1-3.0 mg/kg ranked among the lowest. On average, a greater number of expanded clones characterised CD8+ T cells relative to CD4+. Dosing at 0.1 to 3.0 mg/kg was accompanied by clonal expansion of CD4+ and CD8+ blood T cells by week 6.

The source material was CD4+ or CD8+ T cells sorted from blood, sampled in a trial of the OX40 agonist ivuxolimab. This clonotype was obtained from an adult with an advanced solid tumor such as melanoma, head and neck, liver or kidney cancer. This chain uses TRBV7-8 with TRBJ2-1; D is unresolved. CDR3 amino acids: CASSLLLSNEQFF. DNA of the CDR3: TGTGCCAGCAGCTTACTCTTGAGTAATGAGCAGTTCTTC.